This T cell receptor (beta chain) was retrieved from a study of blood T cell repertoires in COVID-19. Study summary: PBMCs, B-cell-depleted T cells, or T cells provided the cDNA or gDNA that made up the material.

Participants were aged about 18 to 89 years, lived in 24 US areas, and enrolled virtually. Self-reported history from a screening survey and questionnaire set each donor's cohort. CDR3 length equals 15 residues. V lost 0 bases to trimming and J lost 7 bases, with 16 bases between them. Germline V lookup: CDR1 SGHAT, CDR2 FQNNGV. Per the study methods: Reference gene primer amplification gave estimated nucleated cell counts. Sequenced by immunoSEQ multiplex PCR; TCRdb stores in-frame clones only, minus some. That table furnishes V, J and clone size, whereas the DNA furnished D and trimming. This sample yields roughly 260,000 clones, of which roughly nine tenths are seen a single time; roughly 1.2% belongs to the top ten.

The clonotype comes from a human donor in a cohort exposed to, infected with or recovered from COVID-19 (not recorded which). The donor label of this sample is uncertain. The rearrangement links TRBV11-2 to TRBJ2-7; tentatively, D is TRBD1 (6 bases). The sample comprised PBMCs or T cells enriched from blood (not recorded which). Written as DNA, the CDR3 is TGTGCCAGCAGCTTAGATCTGGCTAGCCAGGGGGAGCAGTACTTC. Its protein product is CASSLDLASQGEQYF.